This TCR beta chain is from a study of CXCR3-negative and CXCR3-positive naive CD8 T cells. In the study overall: Total TRB output reached around 140 million reads, about 1.5 +/- 0.3 million per library. Study-wide findings and caveats: Relative to memory CD8+ cells, whose diversity was much lower, both naive subsets had comparably high diversity.

Carrying UMI labels, the TRB cDNA libraries were prepared through 5' RACE. TCRdb reprocessed the 5' RACE reads and stores each CDR3 protein as one record, lacking DNA. The sample totals about 40,000 distinct CDR3 sequences. As for this clonotype: The target antigen is unknown.

The receptor was isolated from a human donor in good health. Some clones in this sample may be carry-over from other donors' samples. Sequenced input: memory CD8+ T cells from blood.

The CDR3 loop reads CSARVPGSTEAFF. The genes are TRBV20-1 and TRBJ1-1; the D call of TRBD1 rests on TCRdb alone, since no DNA is present to check it. The CDR3 sequence is 13 residues long. Germline loops: CDR1 DFQATT, CDR2 SNEGSKA (reference sequence).